This TCR beta chain came from a study of brain T cells in children with intractable seizures. A remark on this clone: As yet, its antigen is unknown.

The V gene lost 0 bases and the J gene lost 0 bases, with 11 bases spanning the gap. The germline gives CDR1 KGHSH, CDR2 LQKENI. CDR3 length equals 16 residues. General study points: Viral specificity was inferred only from CDR3 similarity; HCMV serostatus was unknown.

Produced via immunoSEQ multiplex PCR; TCRdb's table is partial and in-frame only. This table holds some 76,000 clones, more than 85% found once. Before surgery, patients took at least one anti-epileptic drug. The chain links TRBV18 to TRBJ1-1; no clear D gene. The TCR was taken from a boy under two years old with tuberous sclerosis and intractable seizures. The sample in question was peripheral blood, obtained at surgery. CDR3 nucleotides: TGTGCCAGCTCACCACCGGGTTTAATGGTGAACACTGAAGCTTTCTTT. Translated, it gives CASSPPGLMVNTEAFF.